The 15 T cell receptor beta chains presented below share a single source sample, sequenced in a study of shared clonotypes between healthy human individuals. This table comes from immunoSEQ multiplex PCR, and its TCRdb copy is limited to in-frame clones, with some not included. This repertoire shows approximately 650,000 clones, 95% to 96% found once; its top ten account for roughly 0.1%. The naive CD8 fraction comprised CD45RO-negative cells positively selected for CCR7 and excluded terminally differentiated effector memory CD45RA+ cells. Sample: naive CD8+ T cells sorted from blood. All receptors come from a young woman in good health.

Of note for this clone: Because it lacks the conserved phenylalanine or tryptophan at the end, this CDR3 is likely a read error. CDR3 sequence reads: CSVAQNYGYTS. CDR3 in DNA: TGCAGCGTTGCGCAGAACTATGGCTACACCTCC. The chain joins TRBV29-1 to TRBJ1-2, with D unresolved. Trimming cost V 4 bases and J 2 bases, with 5 bases left between them. This CDR3 is built from 11 residues. Germline CDR1 SQVTM, CDR2 ANQGSEA.

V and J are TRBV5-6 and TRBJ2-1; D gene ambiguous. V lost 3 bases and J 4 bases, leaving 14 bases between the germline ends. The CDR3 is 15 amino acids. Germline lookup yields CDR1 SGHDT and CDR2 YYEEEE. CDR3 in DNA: TGTGCCAGCAGCTCCCCCACGCAGCCATACAATGAGCAGTTCTTC. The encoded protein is CASSSPTQPYNEQFF.

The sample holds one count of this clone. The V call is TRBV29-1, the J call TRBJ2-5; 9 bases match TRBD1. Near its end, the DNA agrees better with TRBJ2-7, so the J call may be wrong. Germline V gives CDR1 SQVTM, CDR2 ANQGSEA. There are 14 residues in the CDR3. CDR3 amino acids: CSVSGTGLSYEQYF. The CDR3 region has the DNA TGCAGCGTTTCCGGGACAGGGCTTTCCTACGAGCAGTACTTC.

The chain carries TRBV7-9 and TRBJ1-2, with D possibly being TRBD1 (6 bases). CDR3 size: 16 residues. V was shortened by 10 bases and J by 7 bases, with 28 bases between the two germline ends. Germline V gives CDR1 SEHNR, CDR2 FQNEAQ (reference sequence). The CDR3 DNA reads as TGTGCCACCCTCCCCCTAGACCAGGGGAGTGTAGGTGGCTACACCTTC. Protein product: CATLPLDQGSVGGYTF.

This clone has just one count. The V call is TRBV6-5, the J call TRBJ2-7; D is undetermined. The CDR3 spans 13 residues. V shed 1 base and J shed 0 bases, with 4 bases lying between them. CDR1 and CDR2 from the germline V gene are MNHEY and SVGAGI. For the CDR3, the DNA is TGTGCCAGCAGTTACTGGCACTCCTACGAGCAGTACTTC. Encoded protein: CASSYWHSYEQYF.

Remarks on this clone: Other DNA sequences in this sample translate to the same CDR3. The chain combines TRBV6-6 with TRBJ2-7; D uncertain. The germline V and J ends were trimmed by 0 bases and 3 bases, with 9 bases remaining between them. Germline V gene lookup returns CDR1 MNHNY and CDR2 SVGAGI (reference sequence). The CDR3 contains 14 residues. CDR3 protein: CASSYSGPSYEQYF. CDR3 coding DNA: TGTGCCAGCAGTTACTCGGGCCCCAGCTACGAGCAGTACTTC.

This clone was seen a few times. The CDR3 coding sequence is TGTGCCAGTCAATCGGGACGGCTAGACACTGAAGCTTTCTTT. Its protein product is CASQSGRLDTEAFF. The chain combines TRBV19 with TRBJ1-1, with a possible D match to TRBD1 (5 bases). This CDR3 is 14 amino acids long. CDR1 and CDR2 (germline): LNHDA, SQIVND (reference sequence). The ends were cut back, 8 bases at V and 3 bases at J, with 16 bases in the middle. The entire variable domain, with the rest obtained from reference TRBV19 and TRBJ1-1, is as follows: DGGITQSPKYLFRKEGQNVTLSCEQNLNHDAMYWYRQDPGQGLRLIYYSQIVNDFQKGDIAEGYSVSREKKESFPLTVTSAQKNPTAFYLCASQSGRLDTEAFFGQGTRLTVV.

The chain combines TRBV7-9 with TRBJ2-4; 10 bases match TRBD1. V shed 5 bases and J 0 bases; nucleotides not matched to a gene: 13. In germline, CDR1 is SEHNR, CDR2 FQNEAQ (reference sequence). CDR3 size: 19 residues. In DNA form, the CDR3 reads TGTGCCAGCAGCACCATGGGGACAGGGGAACCCTTAGCCAAAAACATTCAGTACTTC. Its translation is CASSTMGTGEPLAKNIQYF.

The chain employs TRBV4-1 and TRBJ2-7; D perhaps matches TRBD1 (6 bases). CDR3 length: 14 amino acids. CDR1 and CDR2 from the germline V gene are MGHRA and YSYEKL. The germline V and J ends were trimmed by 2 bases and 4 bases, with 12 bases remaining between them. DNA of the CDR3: TGCGCCAGCAGCCAAACAGGGTATGGGTACGAGCAGTACTTC. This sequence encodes CASSQTGYGYEQYF.

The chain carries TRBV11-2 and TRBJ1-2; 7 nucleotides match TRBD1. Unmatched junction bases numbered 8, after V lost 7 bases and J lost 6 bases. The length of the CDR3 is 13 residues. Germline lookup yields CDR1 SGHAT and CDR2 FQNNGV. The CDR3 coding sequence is TGTGCCAGCATCCAGGGGGAGGGGCATGGCTACACCTTC. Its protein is CASIQGEGHGYTF.

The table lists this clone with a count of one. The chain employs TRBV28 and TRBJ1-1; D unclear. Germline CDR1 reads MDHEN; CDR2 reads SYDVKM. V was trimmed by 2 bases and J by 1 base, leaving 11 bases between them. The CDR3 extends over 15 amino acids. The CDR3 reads CASSLKNSGNTEAFF. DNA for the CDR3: TGTGCCAGCAGTTTAAAAAACAGCGGGAACACTGAAGCTTTCTTT.

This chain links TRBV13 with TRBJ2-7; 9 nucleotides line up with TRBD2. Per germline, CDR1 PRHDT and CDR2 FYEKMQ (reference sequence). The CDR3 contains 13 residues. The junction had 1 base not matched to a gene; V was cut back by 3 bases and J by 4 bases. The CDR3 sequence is CASSLTSGYEQYF. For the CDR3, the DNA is TGTGCCAGCAGCTTGACTAGCGGTTACGAGCAGTACTTC.

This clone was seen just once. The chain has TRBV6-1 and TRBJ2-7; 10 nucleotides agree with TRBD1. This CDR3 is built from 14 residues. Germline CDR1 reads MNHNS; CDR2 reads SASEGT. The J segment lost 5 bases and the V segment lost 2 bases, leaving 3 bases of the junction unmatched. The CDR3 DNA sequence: TGTGCCAGCAGTGAATGGACAGGGGGAAACGAGCAGTACTTC. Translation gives CASSEWTGGNEQYF.

The CDR3 sequence is CASSQGGSGTEAFF. The CDR3 coding sequence is TGTGCCAGCAGCCAAGGGGGGAGCGGCACTGAAGCTTTCTTT. The chain combines TRBV11-3 with TRBJ1-1; D perhaps matches TRBD1 (6 bases). Per germline, CDR1 SGHNT and CDR2 YENEEA. V was cut by 5 bases and J by 4 bases, with 14 bases left in between. This CDR3 region has 14 residues.

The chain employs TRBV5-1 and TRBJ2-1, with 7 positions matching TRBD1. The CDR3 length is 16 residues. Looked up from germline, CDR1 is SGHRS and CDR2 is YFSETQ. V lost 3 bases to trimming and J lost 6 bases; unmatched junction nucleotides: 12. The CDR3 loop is CASSWIDRVFSNEQFF. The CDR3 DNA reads TGCGCCAGCAGCTGGATTGACAGGGTCTTTAGCAATGAGCAGTTCTTC.